Listed below are T cell receptor beta chains from one sample, sequenced in a study of blood T cell repertoires in COVID-19. The repertoire was sequenced with immunoSEQ multiplex PCR; TCRdb's copy has only in-frame clones and lacks some. The sample lists about 150,000 clones, about 89% occurring once. The sample comprised peripheral blood. Receptors were obtained from a man in his fifties with acute or convalescent COVID-19. CDR3s include the opening cysteine and the closing phenylalanine or tryptophan. A D gene is named only where the DNA matches it firmly. Expanded clones are given a class, and other clones once, few, many or no size at all.

abundance: -
v_gene: TRBV4-2
d_gene: TRBD1
j_gene: TRBJ1-1
CDR3nt: TGTGCCAGCAGCTTAGAGACAGGGCCCGACACTGAAGCTTTCTTT
CDR3aa: CASSLETGPDTEAFF

abundance: -
v_gene: TRBV28
d_gene: -
j_gene: TRBJ1-4
CDR3nt: TGTGCCAGCAGTTTCCTGACAGGATTTAATGAAAAACTGTTTTTT
CDR3aa: CASSFLTGFNEKLFF

abundance: once
v_gene: TRBV19
d_gene: -
j_gene: TRBJ2-2
CDR3nt: TGTGCCAGTAATGCGCAGGCCCACACCGGGGAGCTGTTTTTT
CDR3aa: CASNAQAHTGELFF

abundance: -
v_gene: TRBV7-3
d_gene: TRBD2
j_gene: TRBJ2-1
CDR3nt: TGTGCCAGCAGCTTAGGTCCAGCGGGAGCAGCAAATGAGCAGTTCTTC
CDR3aa: CASSLGPAGAANEQFF

abundance: -
v_gene: TRBV4-2
d_gene: TRBD1
j_gene: TRBJ2-2
CDR3nt: TGTGCCAGCAGCCAAAAGGTGACAGGGGCGAACACCGGGGAGCTGTTTTTT
CDR3aa: CASSQKVTGANTGELFF

abundance: -
v_gene: TRBV10-3
d_gene: -
j_gene: TRBJ1-5
CDR3nt: TGTGCCATCAGCGAATCAGGGGAGAATCAGCCCCAGCATTTT
CDR3aa: CAISESGENQPQHF

abundance: -
v_gene: TRBV6-5
d_gene: -
j_gene: TRBJ1-6
CDR3nt: TGTGCCAGCAGACCGAAGGACAGTAAAATTTCACCCCTCCACTTT
CDR3aa: CASRPKDSKISPLHF

abundance: -
v_gene: TRBV11-2
d_gene: TRBD1
j_gene: TRBJ2-2
CDR3nt: TGTGCCAGCAGCTACGGCCGGACAGGGGGAGCCGGGGAGCTGTTTTTT
CDR3aa: CASSYGRTGGAGELFF

abundance: -
v_gene: TRBV28
d_gene: -
j_gene: TRBJ2-7
CDR3nt: TGTGCCAGCAGTTTAGGGACTGCAATACGAGGTCACGAGCAGTACTTC
CDR3aa: CASSLGTAIRGHEQYF

abundance: -
v_gene: TRBV30
d_gene: TRBD2
j_gene: TRBJ2-3
CDR3nt: TGTGCCTGGAGTGTACGGCGGCTAGCGGGGAACACAGATACGCAGTATTTT
CDR3aa: CAWSVRRLAGNTDTQYF

abundance: once
v_gene: TRBV7-9
d_gene: -
j_gene: TRBJ1-1
CDR3nt: TGTGCCAGCAGCACCGGTGAGAACACTGAAGCTTTCTTT
CDR3aa: CASSTGENTEAFF

abundance: -
v_gene: TRBV7-3
d_gene: TRBD2
j_gene: TRBJ2-1
CDR3nt: TGTGCCAGCAGCCCCCGGACTAGCGGATACAATGAGCAGTTCTTC
CDR3aa: CASSPRTSGYNEQFF

abundance: -
v_gene: TRBV7-6
d_gene: -
j_gene: TRBJ2-7
CDR3nt: TGTGCCAGCAGCTTAACAGGAACCTACGAGCAGTACTTC
CDR3aa: CASSLTGTYEQYF

abundance: -
v_gene: TRBV6-5
d_gene: -
j_gene: TRBJ1-5
CDR3nt: TGTGCCAGCAGTAGCCTTGGAGGACAGCCCCAGCATTTT
CDR3aa: CASSSLGGQPQHF

abundance: -
v_gene: TRBV7-2
d_gene: -
j_gene: TRBJ1-2
CDR3nt: TGTGCCAGCAGTAGGGACACCAAGAACTATGGCTACACCTTC
CDR3aa: CASSRDTKNYGYTF

abundance: -
v_gene: TRBV3-1/TRBV3-2
d_gene: TRBD1
j_gene: TRBJ1-2
CDR3nt: TGTGCCAGCAGCCAAGCAGGGGGCGATGGCGGCTACACCTTC
CDR3aa: CASSQAGGDGGYTF

abundance: -
v_gene: TRBV18
d_gene: -
j_gene: TRBJ2-1
CDR3nt: TGTGCCAGCTCACCGACTCACTACAATGAGCAGTTCTTC
CDR3aa: CASSPTHYNEQFF

abundance: once
v_gene: TRBV9
d_gene: TRBD1
j_gene: TRBJ2-3
CDR3nt: TGTGCCAGCAGCCCAGAAGGGACAGGGAATTCAGATACGCAGTATTTT
CDR3aa: CASSPEGTGNSDTQYF

abundance: once
v_gene: TRBV3-1/TRBV3-2
d_gene: TRBD2
j_gene: TRBJ2-1
CDR3nt: TGTGCCAGCAGCCAAAACCTAGCGGGAGGGGGGGATGAGCAGTTCTTC
CDR3aa: CASSQNLAGGGDEQFF

abundance: -
v_gene: TRBV6-5
d_gene: TRBD2
j_gene: TRBJ2-1
CDR3nt: TGTGCCAGCAGTTACTCGACTAGCGGGAGTAATGAGCAGTTCTTC
CDR3aa: CASSYSTSGSNEQFF

abundance: -
v_gene: TRBV7-9
d_gene: TRBD1
j_gene: TRBJ2-1
CDR3nt: TGTGCCAGCAGCCCCGCGGGACAGGCGATATACAATGAGCAGTTCTTC
CDR3aa: CASSPAGQAIYNEQFF

abundance: -
v_gene: TRBV3-1/TRBV3-2
d_gene: -
j_gene: TRBJ2-7
CDR3nt: TGTGCCAGCAGCCGAGTAAGGGAGGCCTACGAGCAGTACTTC
CDR3aa: CASSRVREAYEQYF

abundance: -
v_gene: TRBV4-1
d_gene: TRBD2
j_gene: TRBJ2-3
CDR3nt: TGCGCCAGCAGCCAAGAGACTAGCGGGAGGGCCTGGGTTACGCAGTATTTT
CDR3aa: CASSQETSGRAWVTQYF

abundance: once
v_gene: TRBV1
d_gene: -
j_gene: TRBJ2-3
CDR3nt: TGCACCAGCAGCCAAGATCGGCTAGCGGAGAGCACAGATACGCAGTATTTT
CDR3aa: CTSSQDRLAESTDTQYF

abundance: -
v_gene: TRBV7-9
d_gene: TRBD1
j_gene: TRBJ1-4
CDR3nt: TGTGCCAGCAGCTCCCCGACAGGGGGCCTTGAAAAACTGTTTTTT
CDR3aa: CASSSPTGGLEKLFF

abundance: -
v_gene: TRBV30
d_gene: -
j_gene: TRBJ1-1
CDR3nt: TGTGCCTGGAGTGTACCCCCCGGACAGAGCACTGAAGCTTTCTTT
CDR3aa: CAWSVPPGQSTEAFF

abundance: -
v_gene: TRBV7-6
d_gene: -
j_gene: TRBJ2-5
CDR3nt: TGTGCCAGCAGCTTAGGGCAGGGGGAGACCCAGTACTTC
CDR3aa: CASSLGQGETQYF